Reported below is one T cell receptor (beta chain). Extraction of RNA preceded its reverse transcription into cDNA, which served as the sequencing template. Sequenced by immunoSEQ multiplex PCR; TCRdb stores in-frame clones only, minus some. The sample has 120,000 or so clones, about 50% seen once. This sample is part of a study of CD8+ T cells in alopecia areata. This CDR3 is built from 17 residues. Trimming cost V 4 bases and J 2 bases; bases outside gene matches: 9. Germline V CDR1 and CDR2: MGHRA, YSYEKL. The sequencing sample was made of NKG2D-low CD8+ T cells sorted from blood. The TCR originated in a human donor with alopecia areata. The chain links TRBV4-1 to TRBJ2-3; 10 bases fit TRBD2. DNA of the CDR3: TGCGCCAGCAGCCCCGAAGGCGGGACTAGCGACACAGATACGCAGTATTTT. Its protein is CASSPEGGTSDTDTQYF.